The clone carrying this T cell receptor beta chain appeared a few times. The antigen is not known. The data were obtained in a study of identical twins. Study-level findings and limits: Excess sharing between twins was weaker in beta out-of-frame sequences.

The junction had 7 bases not matched to a gene; V was cut back by 3 bases and J by 0 bases. CDR3 size: 17 residues. The V gene's germline CDR1 is SNHLY and CDR2 FYNNEI. A universal primer site was added by template switching, and unique molecular identifiers were carried by the cDNA. TCRdb reprocessed the 5' RACE reads via MiXCR and lists one record per CDR3 protein. The sample lists 700,000 or so distinct CDR3 sequences; under 9% were seen once. Separately, the same data were catalogued under a study of yellow fever vaccine responses in identical twins. In that study: Reportedly, twins' vaccine T cell responses looked partly convergent and partly personalized.

This TCR was sampled from a woman under 30 in good health. The chain joins TRBV2 to TRBJ2-1, with 8 bases matching TRBD1. Sequenced sample: PBMCs. Here the CDR3 reads CASSDSGTGTSYNEQFF. The CDR3 DNA is TGTGCCAGCAGTGACTCCGGGACAGGAACCTCCTACAATGAGCAGTTCTTC.